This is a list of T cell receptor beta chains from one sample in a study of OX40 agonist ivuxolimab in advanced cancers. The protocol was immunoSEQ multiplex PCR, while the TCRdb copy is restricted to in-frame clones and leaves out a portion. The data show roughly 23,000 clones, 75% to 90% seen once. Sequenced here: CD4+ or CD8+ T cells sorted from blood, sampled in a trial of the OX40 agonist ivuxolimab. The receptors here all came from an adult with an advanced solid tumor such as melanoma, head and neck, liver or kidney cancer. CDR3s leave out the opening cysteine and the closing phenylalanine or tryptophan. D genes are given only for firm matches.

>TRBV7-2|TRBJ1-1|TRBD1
ASSTRTGGVGNTEAF
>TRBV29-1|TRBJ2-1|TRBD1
SVRRTGPYEQF
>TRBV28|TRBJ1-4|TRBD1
ASREGTDTATNEKLF
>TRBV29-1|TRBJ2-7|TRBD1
SITGTVDPYEQY
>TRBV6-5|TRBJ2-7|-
ASSYLNRATYEQY
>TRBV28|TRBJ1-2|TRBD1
ASSPDRVNYGYT
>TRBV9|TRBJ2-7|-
ASSHGDEEQY
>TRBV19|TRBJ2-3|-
ASSIGVNTQY
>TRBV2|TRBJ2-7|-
ASSYRVYEQY
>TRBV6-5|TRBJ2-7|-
ASTPSSSYEQY
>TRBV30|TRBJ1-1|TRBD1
AWKYGQGGTEAF
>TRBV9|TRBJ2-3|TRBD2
ASSVPLLAGGADTQY
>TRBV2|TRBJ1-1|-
ASSDGTNTEAF
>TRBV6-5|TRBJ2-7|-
ASRIDGGSHEQY
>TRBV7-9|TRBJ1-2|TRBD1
ASSPGQGDYT
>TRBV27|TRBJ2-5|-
ASSLGLYQETQY
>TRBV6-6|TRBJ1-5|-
ASSLDNSNQPQH
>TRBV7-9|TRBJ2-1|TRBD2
ASSLGLAVGPHYNEQF
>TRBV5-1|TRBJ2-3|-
ASSLETSRTDTQY
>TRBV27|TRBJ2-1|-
ASRAGTAYNEQF
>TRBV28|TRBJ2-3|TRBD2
ASSERGSTDTQY
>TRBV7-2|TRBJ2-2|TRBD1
ASSTRDRVAGELF
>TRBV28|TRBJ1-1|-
ASSLLGEGQTKAEAF
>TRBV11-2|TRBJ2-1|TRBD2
ASSLVPGLAYNEQF
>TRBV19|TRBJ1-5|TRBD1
ASREETGAFNQPQH
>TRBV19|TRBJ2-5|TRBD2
ASSMGLAERQETQY